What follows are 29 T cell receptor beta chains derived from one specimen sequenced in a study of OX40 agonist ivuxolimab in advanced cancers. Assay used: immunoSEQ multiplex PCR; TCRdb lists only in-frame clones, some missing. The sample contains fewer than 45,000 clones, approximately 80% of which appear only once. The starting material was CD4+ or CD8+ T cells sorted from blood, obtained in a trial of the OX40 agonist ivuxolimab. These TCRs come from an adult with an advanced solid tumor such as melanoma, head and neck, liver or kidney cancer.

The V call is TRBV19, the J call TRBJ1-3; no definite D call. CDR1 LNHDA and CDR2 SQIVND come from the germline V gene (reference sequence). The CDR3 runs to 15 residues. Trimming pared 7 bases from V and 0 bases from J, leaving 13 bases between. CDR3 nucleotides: TGTGCCAGTACCATTGGTTGGAGCTCTGGAAACACCATATATTTT. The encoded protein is CASTIGWSSGNTIYF.

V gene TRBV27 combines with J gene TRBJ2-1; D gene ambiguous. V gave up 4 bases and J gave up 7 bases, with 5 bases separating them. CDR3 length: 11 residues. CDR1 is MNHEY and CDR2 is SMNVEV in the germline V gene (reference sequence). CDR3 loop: CASSSDNEQFF. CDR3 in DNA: TGTGCCAGCAGTTCTGATAATGAGCAGTTCTTC.

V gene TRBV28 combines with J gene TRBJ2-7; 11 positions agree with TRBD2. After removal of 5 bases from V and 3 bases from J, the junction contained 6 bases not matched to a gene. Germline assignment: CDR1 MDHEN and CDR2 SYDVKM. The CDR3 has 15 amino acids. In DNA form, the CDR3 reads TGTGCCAGCAGTCCCCCGGGGACTAGCGGCTACGAGCAGTACTTC. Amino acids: CASSPPGTSGYEQYF.

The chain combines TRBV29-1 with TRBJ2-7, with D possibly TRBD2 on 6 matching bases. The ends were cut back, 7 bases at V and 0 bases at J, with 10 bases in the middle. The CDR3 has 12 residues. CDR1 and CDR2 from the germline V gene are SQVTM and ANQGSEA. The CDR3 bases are TGCAGCGCCCGCGGGGTCTCCTACGAGCAGTACTTC. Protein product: CSARGVSYEQYF.

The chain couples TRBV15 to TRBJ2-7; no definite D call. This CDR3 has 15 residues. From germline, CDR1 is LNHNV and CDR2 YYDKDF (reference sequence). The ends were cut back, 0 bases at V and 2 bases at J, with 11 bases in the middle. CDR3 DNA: TGTGCCACCAGCAGAGATCGGAACCCCCCCTACGAGCAGTACTTC. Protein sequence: CATSRDRNPPYEQYF.

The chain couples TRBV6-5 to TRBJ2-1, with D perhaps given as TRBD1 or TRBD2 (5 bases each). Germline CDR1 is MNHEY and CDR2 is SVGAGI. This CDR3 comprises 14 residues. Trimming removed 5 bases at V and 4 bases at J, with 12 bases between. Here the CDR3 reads CASSNRDRYNEQFF. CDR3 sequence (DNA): TGTGCCAGCAGTAACCGGGACCGGTACAATGAGCAGTTCTTC.

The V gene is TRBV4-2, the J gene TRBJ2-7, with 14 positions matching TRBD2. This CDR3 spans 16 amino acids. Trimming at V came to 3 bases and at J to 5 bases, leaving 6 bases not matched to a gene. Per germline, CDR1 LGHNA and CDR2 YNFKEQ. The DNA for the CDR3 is TGTGCCAGCAGCCAGCCGGGACTAGCGGGAGAAAACGAGCAGTACTTC. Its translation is CASSQPGLAGENEQYF.

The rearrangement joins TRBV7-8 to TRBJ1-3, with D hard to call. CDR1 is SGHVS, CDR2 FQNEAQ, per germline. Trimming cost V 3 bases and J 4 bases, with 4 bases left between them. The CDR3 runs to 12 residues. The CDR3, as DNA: TGTGCCAGCAGCTTCCGAGGAAACACCATATATTTT. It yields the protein CASSFRGNTIYF.

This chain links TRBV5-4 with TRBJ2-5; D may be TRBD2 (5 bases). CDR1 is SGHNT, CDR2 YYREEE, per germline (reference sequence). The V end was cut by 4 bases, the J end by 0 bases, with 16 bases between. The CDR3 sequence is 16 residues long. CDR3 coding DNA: TGTGCCAGCAGCCCGACACGGGGTCAGTACCAAGAGACCCAGTACTTC. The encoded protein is CASSPTRGQYQETQYF.

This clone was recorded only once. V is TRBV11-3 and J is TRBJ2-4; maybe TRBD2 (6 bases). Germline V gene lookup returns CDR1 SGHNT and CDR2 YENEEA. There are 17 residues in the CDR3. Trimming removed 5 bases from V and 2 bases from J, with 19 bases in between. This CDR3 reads CASSPNGGAHPKNIQYF. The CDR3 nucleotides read TGTGCCAGCAGCCCGAACGGAGGGGCTCACCCCAAAAACATTCAGTACTTC. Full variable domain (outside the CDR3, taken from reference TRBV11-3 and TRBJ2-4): EAGVVQSPRYKIIEKKQPVAFWCNPISGHNTLYWYLQNLGQGPELLIRYENEEAVDDSQLPKDRFSAERLKGVDSTLKIQPAELGDSAVYLCASSPNGGAHPKNIQYFGAGTRLSVL.

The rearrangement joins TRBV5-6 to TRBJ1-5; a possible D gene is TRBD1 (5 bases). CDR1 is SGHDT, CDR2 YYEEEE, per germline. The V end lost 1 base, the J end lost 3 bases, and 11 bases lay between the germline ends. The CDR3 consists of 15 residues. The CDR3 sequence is CASSLSGRDNQPQHF. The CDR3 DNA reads TGTGCCAGCAGCTTGTCCGGCAGGGACAATCAGCCCCAGCATTTT.

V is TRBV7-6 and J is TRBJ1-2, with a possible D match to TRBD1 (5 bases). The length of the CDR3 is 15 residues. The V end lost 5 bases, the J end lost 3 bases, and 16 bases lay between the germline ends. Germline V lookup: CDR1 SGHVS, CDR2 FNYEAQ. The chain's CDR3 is CASSQDTTLHYGYTF. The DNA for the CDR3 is TGTGCCAGCAGCCAGGACACGACCCTCCACTATGGCTACACCTTC.

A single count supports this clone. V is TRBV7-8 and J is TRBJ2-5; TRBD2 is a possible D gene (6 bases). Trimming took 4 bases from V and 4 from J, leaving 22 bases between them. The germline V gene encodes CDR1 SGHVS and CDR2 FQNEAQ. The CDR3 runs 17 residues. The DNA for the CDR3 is TGTGCCAGCAGCTCACGGCTGGACTACCAGTCCTTAGAGACCCAGTACTTC. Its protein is CASSSRLDYQSLETQYF.

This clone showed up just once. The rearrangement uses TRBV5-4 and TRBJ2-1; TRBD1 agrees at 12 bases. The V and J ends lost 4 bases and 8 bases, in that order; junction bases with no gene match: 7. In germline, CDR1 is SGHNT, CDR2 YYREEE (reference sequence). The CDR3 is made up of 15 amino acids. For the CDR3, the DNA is TGTGCCAGCAGCATCGCCGGGACAGGGGGCTATGAGCAGTTCTTC. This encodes CASSIAGTGGYEQFF.

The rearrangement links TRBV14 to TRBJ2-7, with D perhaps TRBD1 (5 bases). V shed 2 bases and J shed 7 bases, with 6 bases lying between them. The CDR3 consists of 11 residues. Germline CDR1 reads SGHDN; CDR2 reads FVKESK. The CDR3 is CASSQRTEQYF. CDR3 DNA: TGTGCCAGCAGCCAACGGACAGAGCAGTACTTC.

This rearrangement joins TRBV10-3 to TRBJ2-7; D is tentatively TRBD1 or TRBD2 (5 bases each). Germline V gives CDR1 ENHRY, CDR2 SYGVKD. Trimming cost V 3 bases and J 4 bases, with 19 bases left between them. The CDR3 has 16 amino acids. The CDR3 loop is CAISDRGRGSSYEQYF. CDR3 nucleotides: TGTGCCATCAGTGATCGGGGACGAGGATCTTCATACGAGCAGTACTTC.

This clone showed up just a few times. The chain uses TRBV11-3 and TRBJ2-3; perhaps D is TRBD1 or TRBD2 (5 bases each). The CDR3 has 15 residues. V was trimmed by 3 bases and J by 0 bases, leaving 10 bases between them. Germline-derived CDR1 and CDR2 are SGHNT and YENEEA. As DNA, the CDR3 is TGTGCCAGCAGCTTTTCGGGGCCTAGCACAGATACGCAGTATTTT. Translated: CASSFSGPSTDTQYF.

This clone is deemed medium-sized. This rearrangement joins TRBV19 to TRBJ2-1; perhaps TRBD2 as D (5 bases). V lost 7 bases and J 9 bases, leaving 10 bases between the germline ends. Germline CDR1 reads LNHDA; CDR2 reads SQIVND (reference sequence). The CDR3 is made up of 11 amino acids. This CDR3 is CASTGSSEQFF. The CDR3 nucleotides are TGTGCCAGTACGGGAAGCAGTGAGCAGTTCTTC.

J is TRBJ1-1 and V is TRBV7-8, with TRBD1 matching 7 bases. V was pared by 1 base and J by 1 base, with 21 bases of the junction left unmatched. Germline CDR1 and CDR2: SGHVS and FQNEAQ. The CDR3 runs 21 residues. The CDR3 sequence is CASSLVPPLTGPYAGNTEAFF. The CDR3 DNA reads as TGTGCCAGCAGCTTAGTTCCCCCCCTGACAGGGCCGTACGCGGGGAACACTGAAGCTTTCTTT.

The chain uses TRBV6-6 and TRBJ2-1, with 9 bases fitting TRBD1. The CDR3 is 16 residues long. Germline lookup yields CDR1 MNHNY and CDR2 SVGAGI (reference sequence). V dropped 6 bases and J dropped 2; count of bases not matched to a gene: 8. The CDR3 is CASSTTGGQTYNEQFF. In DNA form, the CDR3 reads TGTGCCAGCAGCACGACAGGGGGGCAGACCTACAATGAGCAGTTCTTC.

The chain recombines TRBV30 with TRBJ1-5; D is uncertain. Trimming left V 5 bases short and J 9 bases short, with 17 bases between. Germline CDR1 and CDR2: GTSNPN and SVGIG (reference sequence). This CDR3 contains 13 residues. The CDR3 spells CAWDERRGLPQHF. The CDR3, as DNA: TGTGCCTGGGACGAAAGGCGTGGTTTGCCCCAGCATTTT.

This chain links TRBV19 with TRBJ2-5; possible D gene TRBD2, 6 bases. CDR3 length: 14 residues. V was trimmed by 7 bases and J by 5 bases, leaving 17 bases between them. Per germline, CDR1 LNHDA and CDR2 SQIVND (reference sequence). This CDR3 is CASKPRRESETQYF. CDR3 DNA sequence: TGTGCCAGTAAACCCCGGAGGGAATCGGAGACCCAGTACTTC. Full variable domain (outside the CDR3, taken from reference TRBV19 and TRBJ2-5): DGGITQSPKYLFRKEGQNVTLSCEQNLNHDAMYWYRQDPGQGLRLIYYSQIVNDFQKGDIAEGYSVSREKKESFPLTVTSAQKNPTAFYLCASKPRRESETQYFGPGTRLLVL.

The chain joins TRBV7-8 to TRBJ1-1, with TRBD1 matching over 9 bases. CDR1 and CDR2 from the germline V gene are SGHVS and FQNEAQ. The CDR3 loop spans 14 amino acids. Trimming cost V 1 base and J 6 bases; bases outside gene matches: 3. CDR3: CASSLDRGLAEAFF. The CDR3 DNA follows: TGTGCCAGCAGCTTAGACAGGGGGCTGGCTGAAGCTTTCTTT.

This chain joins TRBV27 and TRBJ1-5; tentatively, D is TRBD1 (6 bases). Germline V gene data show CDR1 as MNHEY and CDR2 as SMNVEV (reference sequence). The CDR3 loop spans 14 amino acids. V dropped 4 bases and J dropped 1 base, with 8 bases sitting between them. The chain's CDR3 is CASSSDRSNQPQHF. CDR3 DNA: TGTGCCAGCAGTTCGGACAGAAGCAATCAGCCCCAGCATTTT.

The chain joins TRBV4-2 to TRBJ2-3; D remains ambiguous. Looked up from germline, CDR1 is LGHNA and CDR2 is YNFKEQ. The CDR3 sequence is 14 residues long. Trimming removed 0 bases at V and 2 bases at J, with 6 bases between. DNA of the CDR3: TGTGCCAGCAGCCAAGAGAGGATCACAGATACGCAGTATTTT. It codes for CASSQERITDTQYF.

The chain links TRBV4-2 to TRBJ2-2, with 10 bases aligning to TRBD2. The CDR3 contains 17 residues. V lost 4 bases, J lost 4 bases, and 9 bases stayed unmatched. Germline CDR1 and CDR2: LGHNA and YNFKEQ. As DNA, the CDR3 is TGTGCCAGCAGCCCAGATAGCGGGAGGTCGGGCACCGGGGAGCTGTTTTTT. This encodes CASSPDSGRSGTGELFF.

The CDR3 DNA follows: TGTGCCAGCAGCGTAGCTACAGGGGCTGGGGCCAACGTCCTGACTTTC. Amino acids: CASSVATGAGANVLTF. This chain joins TRBV9 and TRBJ2-6; 7 bases line up with TRBD1. Per germline, CDR1 SGDLS and CDR2 YYNGEE. The CDR3 is 16 residues long. V lost 0 bases and J lost 2; bases outside the gene matches: 2.

As DNA, the CDR3 is TGCGCCAGCAGGCTTGAGACAGGGTACACTGAAGCTTTCTTT. This sequence encodes CASRLETGYTEAFF. The chain recombines TRBV5-1 with TRBJ1-1, with 7 nucleotides matching TRBD1. The CDR3 has 14 amino acids. Germline lookup yields CDR1 SGHRS and CDR2 YFSETQ. With V trimmed by 5 bases and J by 3 bases, 7 bases remained unmatched.

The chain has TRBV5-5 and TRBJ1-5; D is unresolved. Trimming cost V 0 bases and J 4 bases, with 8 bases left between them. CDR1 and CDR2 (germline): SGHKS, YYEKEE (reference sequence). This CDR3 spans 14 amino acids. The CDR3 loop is CASSLETFNQPQHF. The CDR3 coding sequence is TGTGCCAGCAGCTTGGAGACATTTAATCAGCCCCAGCATTTT.